A selection of T cell receptor beta chains follows, all from one sample in a study of T cells in Graves' hyperthyroidism and ophthalmopathy. MiXCR, applied by TCRdb to the multiplex PCR reads, yields one record per CDR3 protein. The sample shows some 800,000 distinct CDR3 sequences, 35% to 40% of them seen only once. Source material: blood. The receptors stem from a man aged 18 to 35 with Graves' hyperthyroidism. CDR3s include the opening cysteine and the closing phenylalanine or tryptophan. Each record gives: CDR3 length, clone size, V gene, J gene, D gene, CDR3 DNA, CDR3 protein. The D gene is left open where the match is weak. The size field is filled for only some rows; it gives once, few, many or a size class.

cdr3_length: 15; clone_size: NA; v_call: TRBV5-4; j_call: TRBJ1-6; d_call: TRBD1; cdr3_nt: TGTGCCAGCAGCTTGGACACAGGGGTGGGGTCACCCCTCCACTTT; cdr3_aa: CASSLDTGVGSPLHF
cdr3_length: 14; clone_size: NA; v_call: TRBV12-3/TRBV12-4; j_call: TRBJ1-2; d_call: TRBD1; cdr3_nt: TGTGCCAGCACCCCGGGGGACAGATACTATGGCTACACCTTC; cdr3_aa: CASTPGDRYYGYTF
cdr3_length: 17; clone_size: few; v_call: TRBV7-6; j_call: TRBJ1-1; d_call: NA; cdr3_nt: TGTGCCAGCAGCTTAGAGGGGTGGGGGGTAATGAACACTGAAGCTTTCTTT; cdr3_aa: CASSLEGWGVMNTEAFF
cdr3_length: 13; clone_size: NA; v_call: TRBV5-6; j_call: TRBJ2-7; d_call: NA; cdr3_nt: TGTGCCAGCTCCCTACAGGGATATGAGGAGCAGTACTTC; cdr3_aa: CASSLQGYEEQYF
cdr3_length: 13; clone_size: NA; v_call: TRBV7-9; j_call: TRBJ2-5; d_call: NA; cdr3_nt: TGTGCCAGCAGGCCCCTAGGCGGAGAGACCCAGTACTTC; cdr3_aa: CASRPLGGETQYF
cdr3_length: 14; clone_size: NA; v_call: TRBV12-3/TRBV12-4; j_call: TRBJ1-1; d_call: NA; cdr3_nt: TGTGCCAGCTCTAACGGGGGGGGGAGTAATGAAGCTTTCTTT; cdr3_aa: CASSNGGGSNEAFF
cdr3_length: 14; clone_size: NA; v_call: TRBV6-6; j_call: TRBJ1-5; d_call: NA; cdr3_nt: TGTGCCAGCAGTTACGGGTTGAGAGGTCAGCCCCAGCATTTT; cdr3_aa: CASSYGLRGQPQHF
cdr3_length: 17; clone_size: NA; v_call: TRBV7-9; j_call: TRBJ2-5; d_call: TRBD2; cdr3_nt: TGTGCCAGCAGCATCGGGACTAGCGCCCTTCCGTTGGAGACCCAGTACTTC; cdr3_aa: CASSIGTSALPLETQYF
cdr3_length: 14; clone_size: NA; v_call: TRBV11-2; j_call: TRBJ2-7; d_call: NA; cdr3_nt: TGTGCCAGCAGCTTAGAGACAGTCTCCTACGAGCAGTACTTC; cdr3_aa: CASSLETVSYEQYF
cdr3_length: 15; clone_size: NA; v_call: TRBV10-3; j_call: TRBJ1-2; d_call: NA; cdr3_nt: TGTGCCAGCAGGGATGGACAGAAACCACTCTATGGCTACACCTTC; cdr3_aa: CASRDGQKPLYGYTF
cdr3_length: 14; clone_size: few; v_call: TRBV10-3; j_call: TRBJ2-1; d_call: TRBD2; cdr3_nt: TGTGCCAGCAGTGACCCCGGGACTAGCGACGAGCAGTTCTTC; cdr3_aa: CASSDPGTSDEQFF
cdr3_length: 12; clone_size: NA; v_call: TRBV5-1; j_call: TRBJ1-1; d_call: NA; cdr3_nt: TGCGCCAGCAGCGAAACCGGGAGAGAAGCTTTCTTT; cdr3_aa: CASSETGREAFF
cdr3_length: 14; clone_size: NA; v_call: TRBV15; j_call: TRBJ2-5; d_call: NA; cdr3_nt: TGTGCCACCAGCAGTAGGGGACGGCATCAGACCCAGTACTTC; cdr3_aa: CATSSRGRHQTQYF
cdr3_length: 17; clone_size: NA; v_call: TRBV6-5; j_call: TRBJ1-3; d_call: NA; cdr3_nt: TGTGCCAGCAGTTACTCGCAGGTTTGGTTTTCTGGAAACACCATATATTTT; cdr3_aa: CASSYSQVWFSGNTIYF
cdr3_length: 15; clone_size: many; v_call: TRBV24-1; j_call: TRBJ2-5; d_call: NA; cdr3_nt: TGTGCCACCAGTGGAAGGGGCCGGGTCCAAGAGACCCAGTACTTC; cdr3_aa: CATSGRGRVQETQYF
cdr3_length: 14; clone_size: NA; v_call: TRBV10-3; j_call: TRBJ2-2; d_call: NA; cdr3_nt: TGTGCCACCACCCCGGGCAATTACACCGGGGAGCTGTTTTTT; cdr3_aa: CATTPGNYTGELFF
cdr3_length: 15; clone_size: many; v_call: TRBV7-6; j_call: TRBJ2-5; d_call: TRBD2; cdr3_nt: TGTGCCAGCAGCTTAGCAACTAGCGGGGTAGGGACCCAGTACTTC; cdr3_aa: CASSLATSGVGTQYF
cdr3_length: 16; clone_size: many; v_call: TRBV10-3; j_call: TRBJ1-3; d_call: NA; cdr3_nt: TGTGCCATCAGTGACAGTCCAGGGCGTACTGGAAACACCATATATTTT; cdr3_aa: CAISDSPGRTGNTIYF
cdr3_length: 13; clone_size: NA; v_call: TRBV11-1; j_call: TRBJ2-7; d_call: NA; cdr3_nt: TGTGCCAGCAGCGTTAACTCCGGGGACGAGCAGTACTTC; cdr3_aa: CASSVNSGDEQYF
cdr3_length: 13; clone_size: few; v_call: TRBV12-3/TRBV12-4; j_call: TRBJ1-5; d_call: NA; cdr3_nt: TGTGCCAGCAGTTTGGAGCTGTGGGAGCCCCAGCATTTT; cdr3_aa: CASSLELWEPQHF
cdr3_length: 15; clone_size: once; v_call: TRBV6-5; j_call: TRBJ2-7; d_call: NA; cdr3_nt: TGTGCCAGCTTTCAAGGCGGGACGGGGTCCTACGAGCAGTACTTC; cdr3_aa: CASFQGGTGSYEQYF
cdr3_length: 16; clone_size: NA; v_call: TRBV29-1; j_call: TRBJ2-6; d_call: NA; cdr3_nt: TGCAGCGTTGAAGTAGAGGGAGGCCCCGGGGCCAACGTCCTGACTTTC; cdr3_aa: CSVEVEGGPGANVLTF
cdr3_length: 14; clone_size: few; v_call: TRBV12-3/TRBV12-4; j_call: TRBJ1-1; d_call: NA; cdr3_nt: TGTGCCAGCAGGGAGGGAGGGGGAAACACTGAAGCTTTCTTT; cdr3_aa: CASREGGGNTEAFF
cdr3_length: 16; clone_size: NA; v_call: TRBV19; j_call: TRBJ1-1; d_call: NA; cdr3_nt: TGTGCCAGTATCGCAGGGCCAGGGACCCTTGGCACTGAAGCTTTCTTT; cdr3_aa: CASIAGPGTLGTEAFF
cdr3_length: 14; clone_size: many; v_call: TRBV9; j_call: TRBJ2-2; d_call: NA; cdr3_nt: TGTGCCAGCAGCGGAGGGACGAACACCGGGGAGCTGTTTTTT; cdr3_aa: CASSGGTNTGELFF
cdr3_length: 16; clone_size: NA; v_call: TRBV2; j_call: TRBJ2-2; d_call: NA; cdr3_nt: TGTGCATACATGCCAGCAGTGATTGCTAGGACAGGGGAGCTGTTTTTT; cdr3_aa: CAYMPAVIARTGELFF
cdr3_length: 14; clone_size: NA; v_call: TRBV20-1; j_call: TRBJ2-7; d_call: TRBD2; cdr3_nt: TGCAGTGCTAGGATTAGCGGGCTTGCCTACGAGCAGTACTTC; cdr3_aa: CSARISGLAYEQYF
cdr3_length: 14; clone_size: once; v_call: TRBV6-1; j_call: TRBJ2-2; d_call: TRBD2; cdr3_nt: TGTGCCAGCAGTTACTGGGCGGGAGCCGGGGAGCTGTTTTTT; cdr3_aa: CASSYWAGAGELFF
cdr3_length: 14; clone_size: many; v_call: TRBV7-3; j_call: TRBJ1-1; d_call: NA; cdr3_nt: TGTGCCAGCAGCTTAGAGCCAGAGAACACTGAAGCTTTCTTT; cdr3_aa: CASSLEPENTEAFF
cdr3_length: 15; clone_size: NA; v_call: TRBV6-5; j_call: TRBJ1-1; d_call: NA; cdr3_nt: TGTGCCAGCAGTTACAGGAGGGCGGGTAGCACTGAAGCTTTCTTT; cdr3_aa: CASSYRRAGSTEAFF
cdr3_length: 13; clone_size: many; v_call: TRBV6-6; j_call: TRBJ1-6; d_call: NA; cdr3_nt: TGTGCCAGCAGTTACGAGGATAATTCACCCCTCCACTTT; cdr3_aa: CASSYEDNSPLHF
cdr3_length: 12; clone_size: few; v_call: TRBV7-9; j_call: TRBJ2-7; d_call: NA; cdr3_nt: TGTGCCAGCAGTTGGGGGGCCTACGAGCAGTACTTC; cdr3_aa: CASSWGAYEQYF
cdr3_length: 12; clone_size: NA; v_call: TRBV7-6; j_call: TRBJ1-1; d_call: NA; cdr3_nt: TGTGCCAGCAGGGATGAGGGCACTGAAGCTTTCTTT; cdr3_aa: CASRDEGTEAFF
cdr3_length: 13; clone_size: many; v_call: TRBV15; j_call: TRBJ1-1; d_call: NA; cdr3_nt: TGTGCCACCAGCAGCGGGGGGATCACTGAAGCTTTCTTT; cdr3_aa: CATSSGGITEAFF
cdr3_length: 15; clone_size: once; v_call: TRBV20-1; j_call: TRBJ2-5; d_call: NA; cdr3_nt: TGCAGTGCTAGTGAGTGGCAGGAGATTCAAGGGACCCAGTACTTC; cdr3_aa: CSASEWQEIQGTQYF
cdr3_length: 15; clone_size: NA; v_call: TRBV5-1; j_call: TRBJ2-2; d_call: TRBD1; cdr3_nt: TGCGCCAGCAGCTTCCGGGACAGCAACGCCGGGGAGCTGTTTTTT; cdr3_aa: CASSFRDSNAGELFF
cdr3_length: 17; clone_size: NA; v_call: TRBV15; j_call: TRBJ1-4; d_call: TRBD1; cdr3_nt: TGTGCCACCAGTTTTGACAGGGGTTCGACAACTAATGAAAAACTGTTTTTT; cdr3_aa: CATSFDRGSTTNEKLFF
cdr3_length: 12; clone_size: many; v_call: TRBV2; j_call: TRBJ1-2; d_call: TRBD1; cdr3_nt: TGTGCCAGCAAGACAGGGGGCTATGGCTACACCTTC; cdr3_aa: CASKTGGYGYTF
cdr3_length: 14; clone_size: NA; v_call: TRBV25-1; j_call: TRBJ2-3; d_call: NA; cdr3_nt: TGTGCCAGCAGTGTCGTCGCTAGCACAGATACGCAGTATTTT; cdr3_aa: CASSVVASTDTQYF
cdr3_length: 14; clone_size: NA; v_call: TRBV24-1; j_call: TRBJ2-5; d_call: TRBD2; cdr3_nt: TGTGCCACCAGTGATAGCGGGATCCAAGAGACCCAGTACTTC; cdr3_aa: CATSDSGIQETQYF
cdr3_length: 13; clone_size: few; v_call: TRBV13; j_call: TRBJ2-7; d_call: NA; cdr3_nt: TGTGCCAGCAGCTTGAAGAGAGGACCCGAGCAGTACTTC; cdr3_aa: CASSLKRGPEQYF
cdr3_length: 13; clone_size: few; v_call: TRBV7-9; j_call: TRBJ1-1; d_call: TRBD1; cdr3_nt: TGTGCCAGCAGCGCAGGGGGGCACACTGAAGCTTTCTTT; cdr3_aa: CASSAGGHTEAFF
cdr3_length: 12; clone_size: NA; v_call: TRBV10-3; j_call: TRBJ2-5; d_call: NA; cdr3_nt: TGTGCCATCAGACGGATGGGGGAGACCCAGTACTTC; cdr3_aa: CAIRRMGETQYF
cdr3_length: 15; clone_size: few; v_call: TRBV11-2; j_call: TRBJ2-2; d_call: TRBD2; cdr3_nt: TGTGCCAGCAGCCCTAGCGGGAGCCGAACCGGGGAGCTGTTTTTT; cdr3_aa: CASSPSGSRTGELFF
cdr3_length: 16; clone_size: NA; v_call: TRBV2; j_call: TRBJ1-4; d_call: TRBD1; cdr3_nt: TGTGCCAGCAGCTCTTCGGCGGACAGGGACGGGGAAAAACTGTTTTTT; cdr3_aa: CASSSSADRDGEKLFF
cdr3_length: 14; clone_size: many; v_call: TRBV29-1; j_call: TRBJ2-7; d_call: TRBD2; cdr3_nt: TGCAGCGTTGCCCGGACTAGCGGGAGGGACGAGCAGTACTTC; cdr3_aa: CSVARTSGRDEQYF
cdr3_length: 12; clone_size: many; v_call: TRBV29-1; j_call: TRBJ2-7; d_call: NA; cdr3_nt: TGCAGCGGTCTTGGAACAGACTACGAGCAGTACTTC; cdr3_aa: CSGLGTDYEQYF
cdr3_length: 16; clone_size: few; v_call: TRBV12-3/TRBV12-4; j_call: TRBJ2-7; d_call: NA; cdr3_nt: TGTGCCAGCAGTCCGGGTTGGGGGGGCGCTTCCTACGAGCAGTACTTC; cdr3_aa: CASSPGWGGASYEQYF
cdr3_length: 14; clone_size: NA; v_call: TRBV12-3/TRBV12-4; j_call: TRBJ2-2; d_call: TRBD1; cdr3_nt: TGTGCCAGCAGCCCAATCAGGGGGACCGGGGAGCTGTTTTTT; cdr3_aa: CASSPIRGTGELFF
cdr3_length: 11; clone_size: many; v_call: TRBV7-9; j_call: TRBJ1-1; d_call: NA; cdr3_nt: TGTGCCAGCAGCTTTGACACTGAAGCTTTCTTT; cdr3_aa: CASSFDTEAFF